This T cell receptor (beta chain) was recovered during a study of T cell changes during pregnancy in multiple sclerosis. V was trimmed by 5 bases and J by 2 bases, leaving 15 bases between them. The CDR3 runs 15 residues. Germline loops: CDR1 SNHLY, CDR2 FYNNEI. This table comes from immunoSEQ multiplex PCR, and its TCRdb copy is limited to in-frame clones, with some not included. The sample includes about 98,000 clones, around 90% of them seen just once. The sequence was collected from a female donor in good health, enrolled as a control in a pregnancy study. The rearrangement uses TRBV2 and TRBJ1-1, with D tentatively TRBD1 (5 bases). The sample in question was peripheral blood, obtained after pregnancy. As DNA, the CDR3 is TGTGCCAGCAGTTGTCGGACAATAACAAACACTGAAGCTTTCTTT. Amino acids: CASSCRTITNTEAFF.